One sample yielded the 17 T cell receptor beta chains listed below, sequenced in a study of blood T cells in healthy people across ages. A second about 7 to 11 cycle PCR used barcoded and J-beta primers. Using its own MiXCR run on the 5' RACE reads, TCRdb lists one record per CDR3 protein. The sample consists of 1.5 million to 2 million distinct CDR3 sequences, 28% of them appearing once. Sequencing was performed on blood. Receptors originate from a woman in her 30s in good health.

The genes are TRBV12-3 or TRBV12-4 and TRBJ1-4; D gene ambiguous. V lost 2 bases, J lost 8 bases, and 9 bases lay in between. CDR3 length: 13 amino acids. The CDR3 nucleotides read TGTGCCAGCAGTTTAAATCCCAGGGAAAAACTGTTTTTT. It is translated as CASSLNPREKLFF.

The chain uses TRBV10-3 and TRBJ2-3, with 13 bases matching TRBD2. CDR3 size: 15 residues. Germline V CDR1 and CDR2: ENHRY, SYGVKD. V lost 4 bases to trimming and J lost 6 bases; unmatched junction nucleotides: 4. This CDR3 reads CAISGGTSGIDTQYF. In DNA form, the CDR3 reads TGTGCCATCAGTGGAGGGACTAGCGGGATCGATACGCAGTATTTT.

This clonotype was detected only a few times. V usage is TRBV5-1 and J usage is TRBJ2-1, with 10 bases aligning to TRBD2. Losses at the gene ends were 1 base for V and 8 bases for J; bases not matched to a gene: 9. Germline assignment: CDR1 SGHRS and CDR2 YFSETQ. This CDR3 region has 16 residues. The CDR3 loop is CASSLIASGSGDEQFF. DNA for the CDR3: TGCGCCAGCAGCTTGATAGCTAGCGGGAGTGGTGATGAGCAGTTCTTC. The full variable domain, with the rest looked up from reference TRBV5-1 and TRBJ2-1, is KAGVTQTPRYLIKTRGQQVTLSCSPISGHRSVSWYQQTPGQGLQFLFEYFSETQRNKGNFPGRFSGRQFSNSRSEMNVSTLELGDSALYLCASSLIASGSGDEQFFGPGTRLTVL.

A few counts support this clonotype. DNA of the CDR3: TGCAGCGTGTGGAAAATAGGACTAGCGGGAGATAGGGATACGCAGTATTTT. It is translated as CSVWKIGLAGDRDTQYF. The J gene is TRBJ2-3, the V gene TRBV29-1; 13 bases are shared with TRBD2. Germline V gene data show CDR1 as SQVTM and CDR2 as ANQGSEA. The CDR3 loop spans 17 amino acids. Trimming at V came to 6 bases and at J to 6 bases, leaving 15 bases not matched to a gene.

The rearrangement links TRBV7-8 to TRBJ1-4; D not certain. Trimming took off 4 bases at V and 0 bases at J, with 9 bases between the two ends. There are 15 residues in the CDR3. Germline CDR1 is SGHVS and CDR2 is FQNEAQ. The CDR3 DNA reads as TGTGCCAGCAGCTGGGTCGCGTCAACTAATGAAAAACTGTTTTTT. Translation gives CASSWVASTNEKLFF.

In this sample, this clonotype turned up a few times. The germline gene is not matched at one end of the junction; a read error may be the cause. The CDR3, as DNA: TGCGCCAGCAGCTTTACCGGGACAATCGGCATTCGGTACTTC. It codes for CASSFTGTIGIRYF. The rearrangement uses TRBV5-1 and TRBJ2-4, with D possibly being TRBD1 (6 bases). The CDR3 sequence is 14 residues long. The germline V gene encodes CDR1 SGHRS and CDR2 YFSETQ.

The chain has TRBV7-9 and TRBJ1-5; 7 bases line up with TRBD1. J was trimmed by 10 bases and V by 6 bases; bases with no gene match: 12. CDR1 and CDR2 (germline): SEHNR, FQNEAQ (reference sequence). This CDR3 comprises 14 residues. The CDR3 DNA reads TGTGCCAGCAGTCCCGGACAGGATTGGAGCCCCCAGCATTTT. As protein: CASSPGQDWSPQHF.

The chain joins TRBV2 to TRBJ2-1; 12 nucleotides agree with TRBD1. The CDR3 is 17 amino acids. Germline-derived CDR1 and CDR2 are SNHLY and FYNNEI. V gave up 1 base and J gave up 3 bases; unmatched junction bases: 4. This chain's CDR3 is CASSEGGQGAYYNEQFF. The CDR3 DNA is TGTGCCAGCAGTGAAGGGGGACAGGGGGCTTACTACAATGAGCAGTTCTTC.

This clonotype appeared a few times. The chain joins TRBV3-1 to TRBJ2-1; D may be TRBD2 (5 bases). V was clipped by 1 base and J by 0 bases, with 10 bases between them. The germline gives CDR1 LGHDT, CDR2 YNNKEL (reference sequence). The CDR3 runs to 16 residues. CDR3 DNA sequence: TGTGCCAGCAGCCAAGGGACTTTCAGCTCCTACAATGAGCAGTTCTTC. This codes for CASSQGTFSSYNEQFF.

This clonotype has only a few counts. The gene calls are TRBV9 and TRBJ2-1; TRBD1 matches at 7 bases. V lost 2 bases and J lost 2; bases outside the gene matches: 7. The CDR3 is 16 residues long. Germline-derived CDR1 and CDR2 are SGDLS and YYNGEE. CDR3 sequence: CASSVKGQTTYNEQFF. CDR3 in DNA: TGTGCCAGCAGCGTGAAGGGACAGACAACCTACAATGAGCAGTTCTTC.

The sample holds many counts of this clonotype. V usage is TRBV28 and J usage is TRBJ2-3; D call uncertain. Germline CDR1 MDHEN, CDR2 SYDVKM. The CDR3 is 11 residues long. V was shortened by 2 bases and J by 7 bases, with 4 bases between the two germline ends. The CDR3 loop is CASSLRYTQYF. The CDR3 nucleotides read TGTGCCAGCAGTTTACGATATACGCAGTATTTT. The full variable domain, in which reference TRBV28 and TRBJ2-3 provide the parts outside the CDR3, is DVKVTQSSRYLVKRTGEKVFLECVQDMDHENMFWYRQDPGLGLRLIYFSYDVKMKEKGDIPEGYSVSREKKERFSLILESASTNQTSMYLCASSLRYTQYFGPGTRLTVL.

The chain links TRBV5-1 to TRBJ2-2; 16 bases agree with TRBD2. Germline V gives CDR1 SGHRS, CDR2 YFSETQ. There are 19 residues in the CDR3. After removal of 4 bases from V and 2 bases from J, the junction contained 8 bases not matched to a gene. CDR3 coding DNA: TGCGCCAGCAGCCGGTCCGGGACTAGCGGGAGGGCCAACACCGGGGAGCTGTTTTTT. It codes for CASSRSGTSGRANTGELFF.

This clonotype was picked up many times. V usage is TRBV20-1 and J usage is TRBJ1-5, with 8 bases that match TRBD1. CDR1 is DFQATT and CDR2 is SNEGSKA in the germline V gene (reference sequence). This CDR3 region has 13 residues. The trim removed 5 bases at V and 3 bases at J, leaving 3 bases unmatched. The CDR3 region is CSAPRGLNQPQHF. CDR3 DNA: TGCAGTGCTCCCAGGGGGCTCAATCAGCCCCAGCATTTT.

This clonotype showed up many times. The CDR3 sequence is CASSSTGGDAYTF. In DNA, the CDR3 is TGTGCCAGCAGCTCTACAGGGGGCGATGCCTACACCTTC. This chain joins TRBV7-2 and TRBJ1-2; 9 bases line up with TRBD1. Germline V lookup: CDR1 SGHTA, CDR2 FQGNSA. This CDR3 comprises 13 residues. J gave up 10 bases and V 4 bases, and 7 bases lay outside the gene matches.

This clonotype has ten or more counts. The chain links TRBV5-1 to TRBJ2-5; the D gene is possibly TRBD2 (5 bases). The CDR3 sequence is 14 residues long. The germline CDR1 and CDR2 sequences are SGHRS and YFSETQ. V shed 0 bases and J shed 7 bases, with 13 bases lying between them. The CDR3 bases are TGCGCCAGCAGCTTGGGACGCGGCGCGGGGACCCAGTACTTC. Residues: CASSLGRGAGTQYF.

Comment on this clonotype: A clone one base away is much larger, so this may be a read error. This chain uses TRBV20-1 with TRBJ2-5; 10 nucleotides align to TRBD2. Per germline, CDR1 DFQATT and CDR2 SNEGSKA (reference sequence). The CDR3 covers 13 residues. The CDR3 reads CVKLAGPYNEQYF. For the CDR3, the DNA is TGCGTAAAACTAGCGGGGCCCTACAATGAGCAGTACTTC.

The chain employs TRBV6-1 and TRBJ1-2, with D perhaps matching TRBD1 (5 bases). The CDR3 covers 14 residues. Germline CDR1 is MNHNS and CDR2 is SASEGT. Trimming shortened V by 4 bases and J by 4 bases, and 13 bases separated the two germline ends. CDR3 amino acids: CASSARQLGYGYTF. DNA of the CDR3: TGTGCCAGCAGTGCAAGACAGTTGGGCTATGGCTACACCTTC.